The clone carrying this TCR beta chain came up a few times. The antigen is undetermined. TCRdb processed the reads anew with MiXCR; each CDR3 protein has one entry. The sample holds 650,000 to 850,000 distinct CDR3 sequences, almost 30% seen once. These data originate in a study of T cell repertoires in cytomegalovirus infection. For the study at large: Both CMV infection and a matching HLA type were indicated by public TCR beta signatures.

The CDR3 is 13 amino acids. CDR1 is SEHNR, CDR2 FQNEAQ, per germline (reference sequence). V shed 6 bases and J shed 5 bases, with 11 bases lying between them. The chain joins TRBV7-9 to TRBJ2-1, with D maybe TRBD2 (7 bases). The sequencing used cultured CD8+ T cells from PBMCs, collected from culture after CMV antigen stimulation. The receptor was derived from a human donor in good health (CMV status not recorded). Some clones in this sample may be carry-over from other donors' samples. The CDR3 nucleotides read TGTGCCAGCAGGGGGGGGCAGAACAATGAGCAGTTCTTC. This sequence encodes CASRGGQNNEQFF. The variable domain in full, completed from reference TRBV7-9 and TRBJ2-1, reads DTGVSQNPRHKITKRGQNVTFRCDPISEHNRLYWYRQTLGQGPEFLTYFQNEAQLEKSRLLSDRFSAERPKGSFSTLEIQRTEQGDSAMYLCASRGGQNNEQFFGPGTRLTVL.